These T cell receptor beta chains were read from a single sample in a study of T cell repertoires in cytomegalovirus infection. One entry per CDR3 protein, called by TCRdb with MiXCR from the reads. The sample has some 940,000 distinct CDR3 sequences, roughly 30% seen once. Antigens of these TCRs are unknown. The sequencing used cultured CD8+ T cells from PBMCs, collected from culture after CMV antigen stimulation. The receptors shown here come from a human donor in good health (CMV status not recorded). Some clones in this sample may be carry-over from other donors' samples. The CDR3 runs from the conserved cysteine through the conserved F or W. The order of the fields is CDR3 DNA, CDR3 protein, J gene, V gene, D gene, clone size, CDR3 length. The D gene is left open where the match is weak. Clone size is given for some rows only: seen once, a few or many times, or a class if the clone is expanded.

TGTGCTAGCAGCTTACGAGGCAGGCGCAATAATTCACCCCTCCACTTT,CASSLRGRRNNSPLHF,TRBJ1-6,TRBV7-7,.,few,16
TGTGCCAGCAGTTCACAAACCGGGGACATGGACACTGAAGCTTTCTTT,CASSSQTGDMDTEAFF,TRBJ1-1,TRBV6-5,.,many,16
TGCGCCAGCAGCCAAGTCGGGACAGGGGTTTTGGAGACCCAGTACTTC,CASSQVGTGVLETQYF,TRBJ2-5,TRBV4-3,TRBD1,.,16
TGTGCCAGCAGTTTTTCAGGGACCCGGCCCCAGCATTTT,CASSFSGTRPQHF,TRBJ1-5,TRBV27,.,few,13
TGTGCCAGCAGTCCTGGGGGGAGCGGGGGGCTCCTCTCCTACGAGCAGTACTTC,CASSPGGSGGLLSYEQYF,TRBJ2-7,TRBV27,TRBD2,.,18
TGTGCCAGCAGCTTAGGTGGCAGAAATTCACCCCTCCACTTT,CASSLGGRNSPLHF,TRBJ1-6,TRBV7-8,.,many,14
TGTGCCAGCAGCTTATCTGAGCGGGGTCATACCGGGGAGCTGTTTTTT,CASSLSERGHTGELFF,TRBJ2-2,TRBV7-9,TRBD2,few,16
TGTGCCAGCAGCCGGGACAGGGTTGCTGGAAACACCATATATTTT,CASSRDRVAGNTIYF,TRBJ1-3,TRBV5-6,TRBD1,.,15
TGTGCCAGCAGCGTAGCACGGTCCAATGAGCAGTTCTTC,CASSVARSNEQFF,TRBJ2-1,TRBV9,.,few,13
TGTGCCAGCAGCTTTGGCACAGGCACCTCGAGGGAGCAGTACTTC,CASSFGTGTSREQYF,TRBJ2-7,TRBV5-6,.,.,15
TGTGCCAGCAGGACAGGACAGGGACCGAGCTCCTACGAGCAGTACTTC,CASRTGQGPSSYEQYF,TRBJ2-7,TRBV11-1,TRBD1,few,16
TGTGCCAGTAGTAGCGGGTCTGGCACTGAAGCTTTCTTT,CASSSGSGTEAFF,TRBJ1-1,TRBV19,.,.,13
TGTGCCAGCGTCCGGCAGGGGGGCATAGATACGCAGTATTTT,CASVRQGGIDTQYF,TRBJ2-3,TRBV5-3,.,.,14
TGTGCCAGCAGCCAAGTCCAGGGGGCGGTGTACAATGAGCAGTTCTTC,CASSQVQGAVYNEQFF,TRBJ2-1,TRBV14,TRBD1,.,16